The clone carrying this T cell receptor (beta chain) was counted a single time. The antigen remains undetermined. The protocol was immunoSEQ multiplex PCR, while the TCRdb copy is restricted to in-frame clones and leaves out a portion. Here the sample spans about 47,000 clones, 60% to 80% being singletons. The CDR3 is 14 residues long. J was trimmed by 5 bases and V by 2 bases; bases with no gene match: 5. Germline V gives CDR1 ENHRY, CDR2 SYGVKD. The sample belongs to a study of T cells in tumors after PD-1 blockade. As for the study in general: No patient had prior checkpoint blockade, systemic immunosuppression, or radiotherapy within 4 weeks. Either cemiplimab 350 mg every 2 weeks or pembrolizumab 200 mg every 3 weeks was given. Study findings and constraints: Some novel exhausted tumor clones appeared in pre-treatment blood, suggesting peripheral recruitment.

Template: tumor biopsy or peripheral blood genomic DNA, about 616-6,500 ng per sample. The sequenced sample was PBMCs, obtained before anti-PD-1 treatment. The clonotype comes from a human donor with basal cell carcinoma. V and J are TRBV10-3 and TRBJ2-5, with 7 bases identical to TRBD2. The CDR3 bases are TGTGCCATCAGTGAGGCGGGAGTCGGGGAGACCCAGTACTTC. Translation: CAISEAGVGETQYF.